These T cell receptor beta chains were read from a single sample in a study of shared clonotypes between healthy human individuals. Sequenced by immunoSEQ multiplex PCR; TCRdb stores in-frame clones only, minus some. Of some 2.1 million clones listed, roughly 95% are singletons. Sequenced material: naive CD8+ T cells from PBMCs. The receptors here all came from a man aged 18 to 30 in good health. Some clones in this sample may be carry-over from other donors' samples. Both conserved end residues are part of each CDR3. Each record gives: D gene, clone size, J gene, V gene, CDR3 protein, CDR3 DNA. D genes are given only for firm matches. Clone size appears in some rows only: once, few, many, or a class for an expanded clone.

>NA|NA|TRBJ1-2|TRBV11-2
CASSFPISYGYTF
TGTGCCAGCAGCTTTCCGATAAGCTATGGCTACACCTTC
>TRBD1|NA|TRBJ2-3|TRBV28
CAHRTGGTDTQYF
TGTGCCCACCGGACAGGGGGCACAGATACGCAGTATTTT
>NA|NA|TRBJ2-3|TRBV19
CASSPRDTDTQYF
TGTGCCAGTAGCCCGCGGGATACAGATACGCAGTATTTT
>NA|NA|TRBJ2-7|TRBV7-9
CASSLSSDASYEQYF
TGTGCCAGCAGCTTATCCTCGGACGCCTCCTACGAGCAGTACTTC
>NA|NA|TRBJ2-3|TRBV10-1
CASVAASTDTQYF
TGCGCCAGCGTAGCGGCTAGCACAGATACGCAGTATTTT
>NA|NA|TRBJ2-1|TRBV27
CASARQSSYNEQFF
TGTGCCAGCGCACGACAAAGCTCCTACAATGAGCAGTTCTTC
>NA|NA|TRBJ2-1|TRBV7-9
CASSLVRLAGYNEQFF
TGTGCCAGCAGCTTAGTGAGGCTAGCCGGCTACAATGAGCAGTTCTTC
>NA|NA|TRBJ2-2|TRBV9
CASSPTATGELFF
TGTGCCAGCAGCCCGACAGCCACCGGGGAGCTGTTTTTT
>TRBD2|NA|TRBJ2-7|TRBV5-8
CASSPSGRPYEQYF
TGTGCCAGCAGCCCTAGCGGGAGGCCGTACGAGCAGTACTTC
>NA|NA|TRBJ2-7|TRBV27
CASSPYVALRYEQYF
TGTGCCAGCAGTCCTTACGTAGCGCTGCGGTATGAGCAGTACTTC
>NA|NA|TRBJ2-7|TRBV7-9
CASSLVRTAEHLYEQYF
TGTGCCAGCAGCTTAGTGCGTACGGCAGAACACCTCTATGAGCAGTACTTC
>NA|NA|TRBJ2-1|TRBV27
CASSLRGLILNEQFF
TGTGCCAGCAGTTTACGGGGACTGATTCTCAATGAGCAGTTCTTC
>NA|NA|TRBJ1-3|TRBV10-3
CAVESRGASGNTIYF
TGTGCCGTAGAGTCAAGGGGCGCCTCTGGAAACACCATATATTTT
>TRBD1|once|TRBJ1-5|TRBV9
CASSAGDRGSGQPQHF
TGTGCCAGCAGCGCAGGGGACAGGGGGAGCGGTCAGCCCCAGCATTTT
>NA|NA|TRBJ1-1|TRBV27
CASNVGPGGNTEAFF
TGTGCCAGCAACGTAGGGCCGGGGGGGAACACTGAAGCTTTCTTT
>NA|NA|TRBJ2-2|TRBV4-3
CASSQGTVSGELFF
TGCGCCAGCAGCCAAGGAACAGTCTCCGGGGAGCTGTTTTTT
>TRBD1|NA|TRBJ2-5|TRBV7-9
CASRDSQGETQYF
TGTGCCAGTCGGGACAGCCAAGGGGAGACCCAGTACTTC
>TRBD2|NA|TRBJ2-2|TRBV4-1
CASGAGGPTGELFF
TGCGCCAGCGGAGCGGGAGGGCCGACCGGGGAGCTGTTTTTT
>NA|NA|TRBJ2-7|TRBV14
CASSPYSYEQYF
TGTGCCAGCAGTCCATATTCCTACGAGCAGTACTTC
>NA|NA|TRBJ1-1|TRBV14
CASSQVGVREAFF
TGTGCCAGCAGCCAAGTAGGGGTCCGTGAAGCTTTCTTT
>NA|NA|TRBJ1-3|TRBV30
CAWRRGDTIYF
TGTGCCTGGAGGCGCGGCGACACCATATATTTT
>NA|NA|TRBJ2-1|TRBV10-2
CASSDRRGTSNEQFF
TGCGCCAGCAGTGATCGAAGGGGGACCTCCAATGAGCAGTTCTTC
>NA|NA|TRBJ2-2|TRBV19
CASSRVGLSNTGELFF
TGTGCCAGTAGTAGAGTTGGACTCTCGAACACCGGGGAGCTGTTTTTT
>NA|once|TRBJ2-7|TRBV7-9
CASSHPATAAVPPGEQYF
TGTGCCAGCAGCCACCCGGCAACAGCAGCGGTCCCACCGGGCGAGCAGTACTTC
>NA|NA|TRBJ1-2|TRBV29-1
CRADQGKGYTF
TGCAGGGCTGACCAGGGGAAAGGCTACACCTTC
>TRBD1|NA|TRBJ2-7|TRBV5-4
CASSGDRPYEQYF
TGTGCCAGCAGCGGGGACAGACCCTACGAGCAGTACTTC
>NA|NA|TRBJ2-7|TRBV6-5
CASSYSERASSYEQYF
TGTGCCAGCAGTTACTCGGAGCGGGCTAGCTCCTACGAGCAGTACTTC
>TRBD2|NA|TRBJ2-2|TRBV6-6
CASSSLARNTGELFF
TGTGCCAGCAGTTCACTAGCGAGAAACACCGGGGAGCTGTTTTTT
>NA|NA|TRBJ2-2|TRBV6-5
CASSYGPPGTGELFF
TGTGCCAGCAGTTACGGCCCGCCGGGCACCGGGGAGCTGTTTTTT
>NA|NA|TRBJ1-1|TRBV27
CASTPVGSGTEAFF
TGTGCCAGCACCCCTGTTGGGTCTGGCACTGAAGCTTTCTTT
>NA|NA|TRBJ2-5|TRBV11-1
CASSLAGRRETQYF
TGTGCCAGCAGCTTAGCGGGGCGGCGGGAGACCCAGTACTTC
>NA|NA|TRBJ1-1|TRBV25-1
CASSLGTAGNTEAFF
TGTGCCAGCAGTTTGGGAACCGCCGGGAACACTGAAGCTTTCTTT
>NA|NA|TRBJ1-1|TRBV7-9
CASSRRDGSMNTEAFF
TGTGCCAGCAGCCGCCGGGACGGGAGCATGAACACTGAAGCTTTCTTT
>NA|NA|TRBJ2-7|TRBV27
CASSASSGALSYEQYF
TGTGCCAGCAGCGCAAGTAGCGGAGCTTTGTCCTACGAGCAGTACTTC
>NA|NA|TRBJ2-1|TRBV9
CASSVAGGAGNEQFF
TGTGCCAGCAGCGTAGCTGGAGGCGCGGGGAATGAGCAGTTCTTC
>TRBD2|NA|TRBJ2-7|TRBV28
CASSLYTGTGGEQYF
TGTGCCAGCAGTTTATACACCGGTACGGGGGGCGAGCAGTACTTC